Following are 21 T cell receptor beta chains from one sample sequenced in a study of neoadjuvant anti-PD-1 for oral cavity cancer (dated by TCRdb to the early 2020s). What this sample's time point label stands for: before neoadjuvant nivolumab. Libraries came from the immunoSEQ multiplex PCR assay. The source is immuneACCESS, and TCRdb retained only in-frame sequences with V and J called. Part of the clones is not carried over; for the studies checked, unresolved V genes explain less than half of this, and the remainder is unexplained. Present in this sample are 12,000 or so clones, 55% to 70% of which were seen just once. Of the sample, around 6.8% is held by the ten largest clones. The specimen comprised tumor tissue, sampled before nivolumab (anti-PD-1) treatment. The origin of the receptors is a person aged 35-79 years with oral cavity squamous cell carcinoma. The donor label of this sample is uncertain.

The rearrangement links TRBV29-1 to TRBJ1-2, with D hard to call. CDR3 size: 10 residues. Germline V gene sequence: CDR1 SQVTM, CDR2 ANQGSEA. V was shortened by 7 bases and J by 7 bases, with 10 bases between the two germline ends. The CDR3 DNA is TGCAGCGCCGACATGGCTGGCTACACCTTC. Residues: CSADMAGYTF. Variable domain in full (rest from reference TRBV29-1 and TRBJ1-2): SAVISQKPSRDICQRGTSLTIQCQVDSQVTMMFWYRQQPGQSLTLIATANQGSEATYESGFVIDKFPISRPNLTFSTLTVSNMSPEDSSIYLCSADMAGYTFGSGTRLTVV.

The chain has TRBV12-2 and TRBJ1-1. TRBV12-2 is classified as a pseudogene. The CDR3 contains 15 residues. CDR3 DNA: TGTGCAAGTCGCTTTAGTAAGGGCATGAACACTGAAGCTTTCTTT. It codes for CASRFSKGMNTEAFF.

The chain joins TRBV13 to TRBJ1-6; 9 bases map to TRBD1. There are 17 residues in the CDR3. In germline, CDR1 is PRHDT, CDR2 FYEKMQ (reference sequence). With 4 bases clipped from V and 7 bases from J, the junction kept 11 bases outside the gene matches. Here the CDR3 reads CASSSLRQGVYNSPLHF. As DNA, the CDR3 is TGTGCCAGCAGCTCGCTAAGACAGGGGGTTTACAATTCACCCCTCCACTTT.

The chain links TRBV19 to TRBJ2-2; possibly TRBD2 for D (6 bases). The CDR3 has 16 residues. V dropped 2 bases and J dropped 3 bases, with 13 bases sitting between them. Germline CDR1 LNHDA, CDR2 SQIVND (reference sequence). The CDR3 sequence is CASSIPGGDHTGELFF. In nucleotides, the CDR3 is TGTGCCAGTAGTATACCGGGCGGGGATCACACCGGGGAGCTGTTTTTT.

This chain connects TRBV5-6 to TRBJ1-5, with D maybe TRBD1 (6 bases). CDR1 SGHDT and CDR2 YYEEEE come from the germline V gene. V gave up 1 base and J gave up 2 bases, with 13 bases separating them. CDR3 length: 16 residues. The CDR3 nucleotides are TGTGCCAGCAGCTTGCGACTGGGGGCTGGCAATCAGCCCCAGCATTTT. As protein: CASSLRLGAGNQPQHF. The full variable domain, its missing parts supplied by reference TRBV5-6 and TRBJ1-5, is DAGVTQSPTHLIKTRGQQVTLRCSPKSGHDTVSWYQQALGQGPQFIFQYYEEEERQRGNFPDRFSGHQFPNYSSELNVNALLLGDSALYLCASSLRLGAGNQPQHFGDGTRLSIL.

The rearrangement uses TRBV6-6 and TRBJ2-7; D not resolved. CDR3 size: 13 residues. The V gene's germline CDR1 is MNHNY and CDR2 SVGAGI (reference sequence). Trimming removed 2 bases from V and 1 base from J, with 6 bases in between. The CDR3 region has the DNA TGTGCCAGCAGTTACGGGATGTCCTACGAGCAGTACTTC. It yields the protein CASSYGMSYEQYF.

This CDR3 is CASRWTSGQETQYF. The CDR3 bases are TGTGCCAGTAGGTGGACTAGCGGCCAAGAGACCCAGTACTTC. This sequence joins TRBV19 and TRBJ2-5; 10 bases map to TRBD2. The germline CDR1 and CDR2 sequences are LNHDA and SQIVND (reference sequence). Trimming took 6 bases from V and 1 from J; bases not matched to a gene: 2. The CDR3 runs to 14 residues.

The V gene is TRBV10-2, the J gene TRBJ2-1; 8 bases fit TRBD2. The CDR3 totals 16 residues. Germline loops: CDR1 WSHSY, CDR2 SAAADI. Germline trimming cut 6 bases from V and 3 bases from J; bases unmatched to any gene: 10. Written as DNA, the CDR3 is TGCGCCAGCAGCGGTCACGGGGGGGAGAACTACAATGAGCAGTTCTTC. This codes for CASSGHGGENYNEQFF.

The J gene is TRBJ1-3, the V gene TRBV13, with D hard to call. The V and J ends lost 3 bases and 6 bases respectively, with 6 bases between them. This CDR3 is 12 amino acids long. Germline values: CDR1 PRHDT, CDR2 FYEKMQ (reference sequence). The DNA for the CDR3 is TGTGCCAGCAGCTTCGGGGAAAACACCATATATTTT. Translating it yields CASSFGENTIYF.

This clone appeared a few times. The chain employs TRBV5-1 and TRBJ2-2, with D perhaps being TRBD1 or TRBD2 (7 bases each). Trimming stripped 4 bases from V and 0 bases from J, with 25 bases between. CDR3 length: 20 residues. Germline CDR1 and CDR2: SGHRS and YFSETQ. The CDR3 nucleotides are TGCGCCAGCAGCCCGCGACAGGGAGCCGCGGCGGGGGCGAACACCGGGGAGCTGTTTTTT. Protein: CASSPRQGAAAGANTGELFF. Based on the CDR3 plus reference TRBV5-1 and TRBJ2-2, the full variable domain is KAGVTQTPRYLIKTRGQQVTLSCSPISGHRSVSWYQQTPGQGLQFLFEYFSETQRNKGNFPGRFSGRQFSNSRSEMNVSTLELGDSALYLCASSPRQGAAAGANTGELFFGEGSRLTVL.

The chain employs TRBV19 and TRBJ2-7; no definite D call. Between the trimmed V and J ends, which lost 9 bases and 0 bases, there was a span of 15 bases. This CDR3 has 14 amino acids. Germline V gene sequence: CDR1 LNHDA, CDR2 SQIVND (reference sequence). The CDR3 spells CASNPNLGSYEQYF. CDR3 in DNA: TGTGCCAGCAACCCGAATCTTGGCTCCTACGAGCAGTACTTC.

The rearrangement links TRBV27 to TRBJ1-6; no reliable D call. Germline loops: CDR1 MNHEY, CDR2 SMNVEV (reference sequence). This CDR3 is 16 amino acids long. With 4 bases removed from V and 0 bases from J, the gap between germline ends came to 10 bases. This chain's CDR3 is CASSSVKSSYNSPLHF. Here the CDR3 DNA reads TGTGCCAGCAGTTCCGTTAAGAGCTCCTATAATTCACCCCTCCACTTT.

V usage is TRBV29-1 and J usage is TRBJ1-2; a weak D match, TRBD1 (5 bases). Germline V gene sequence: CDR1 SQVTM, CDR2 ANQGSEA. CDR3 length equals 15 residues. V was shortened by 2 bases and J by 5 bases, with 18 bases between the two germline ends. The CDR3: CSVESPTERGYGYTF. The CDR3 DNA reads TGCAGCGTTGAAAGCCCGACCGAGCGGGGGTATGGCTACACCTTC. Using reference TRBV29-1 and TRBJ1-2 for the parts outside the CDR3, the full variable domain is SAVISQKPSRDICQRGTSLTIQCQVDSQVTMMFWYRQQPGQSLTLIATANQGSEATYESGFVIDKFPISRPNLTFSTLTVSNMSPEDSSIYLCSVESPTERGYGYTFGSGTRLTVV.

This clone is medium-sized within its sample. The rearrangement joins TRBV15 to TRBJ1-1, with D possibly being TRBD1 (6 bases). The CDR3 extends over 13 amino acids. The V gene's germline CDR1 is LNHNV and CDR2 YYDKDF (reference sequence). Trimming cost V 5 bases and J 3 bases, with 10 bases left between them. Here the CDR3 DNA reads TGTGCCACCAGCTCCCGGACAGACACTGAAGCTTTCTTT. It encodes CATSSRTDTEAFF.

The chain combines TRBV19 with TRBJ2-2; 7 bases match TRBD1. The V segment lost 2 bases and the J segment 4 bases; nucleotides outside the gene matches: 4. Germline assignment: CDR1 LNHDA and CDR2 SQIVND (reference sequence). The CDR3 extends over 15 amino acids. Here the CDR3 reads CASSIRGHGTGELFF. The CDR3 region has the DNA TGTGCCAGTAGTATAAGGGGGCACGGCACCGGGGAGCTGTTTTTT.

In this sample, this clone turned up a few times. J is TRBJ2-7 and V is TRBV7-2, with D possibly matching TRBD2 (7 bases). The CDR3 spans 14 residues. Germline-derived CDR1 and CDR2 are SGHTA and FQGNSA. V dropped 7 bases and J dropped 2 bases, with 15 bases sitting between them. The CDR3 DNA sequence: TGTGCCAGCAAACAGGGAGGGGCGACCTACGAGCAGTACTTC. It codes for CASKQGGATYEQYF.

The chain couples TRBV19 to TRBJ1-5; D remains ambiguous. V lost 7 bases, J lost 6 bases, and 10 bases lay in between. Germline CDR1 is LNHDA and CDR2 is SQIVND (reference sequence). The CDR3 consists of 12 residues. Written as DNA, the CDR3 is TGTGCCAGTAAAACAAGGAGTCAGCCCCAGCATTTT. This translates into CASKTRSQPQHF. Full variable domain (remainder filled in from reference TRBV19 and TRBJ1-5): DGGITQSPKYLFRKEGQNVTLSCEQNLNHDAMYWYRQDPGQGLRLIYYSQIVNDFQKGDIAEGYSVSREKKESFPLTVTSAQKNPTAFYLCASKTRSQPQHFGDGTRLSIL.

J is TRBJ1-4 and V is TRBV5-1; D gene unclear. Germline CDR1 reads SGHRS; CDR2 reads YFSETQ. With 4 bases removed from V and 7 bases from J, the gap between germline ends came to 14 bases. The length of the CDR3 is 14 residues. CDR3 residues: CASSPQRGAEKLFF. The CDR3 DNA reads TGCGCCAGCAGCCCGCAGAGAGGCGCTGAAAAACTGTTTTTT. Together with reference TRBV5-1 and TRBJ1-4, the CDR3 gives the full variable domain: KAGVTQTPRYLIKTRGQQVTLSCSPISGHRSVSWYQQTPGQGLQFLFEYFSETQRNKGNFPGRFSGRQFSNSRSEMNVSTLELGDSALYLCASSPQRGAEKLFFGSGTQLSVL.

J is TRBJ2-7 and V is TRBV7-2; 7 positions agree with TRBD2. The junction had 4 bases not matched to a gene; V was cut back by 4 bases and J by 1 base. There are 14 residues in the CDR3. The germline V gene has CDR1 SGHTA and CDR2 FQGNSA. The CDR3 DNA reads TGTGCCAGCAGCTCCGTGGGGGGGTCCTACGAGCAGTACTTC. Translation gives CASSSVGGSYEQYF.

This rearrangement joins TRBV7-8 to TRBJ2-1; D is tentatively TRBD1 or TRBD2 (6 bases each). V was clipped by 1 base and J by 0 bases, with 28 bases between them. Germline CDR1 and CDR2: SGHVS and FQNEAQ. This CDR3 is built from 22 residues. The CDR3 region has the DNA TGTGCCAGCAGCTTAGACGTAGGGGGGAGGCTCTCCACGTTTTCCTCCTACAATGAGCAGTTCTTC. Protein product: CASSLDVGGRLSTFSSYNEQFF.

This clone was detected a few times. The CDR3 DNA is TGCGCCAGCAGCCCCTGGGTATCAGGGGAGCTGTTTTTT. This codes for CASSPWVSGELFF. The V call is TRBV5-1, the J call TRBJ2-2; D is ambiguous. Trimming shortened V by 4 bases and J by 8 bases, and 12 bases separated the two germline ends. The CDR3 totals 13 residues. Germline CDR1 and CDR2: SGHRS and YFSETQ. Looking up the rest from reference TRBV5-1 and TRBJ2-2 gives the full variable domain: KAGVTQTPRYLIKTRGQQVTLSCSPISGHRSVSWYQQTPGQGLQFLFEYFSETQRNKGNFPGRFSGRQFSNSRSEMNVSTLELGDSALYLCASSPWVSGELFFGEGSRLTVL.